The 28 T cell receptor beta chains in this list originate from one sample, sequenced in a study of blood T cell repertoires in COVID-19. Assay: immunoSEQ multiplex PCR; the TCRdb copy retains only in-frame clones and omits some. The repertoire holds more than 85,000 clones, with about 85% as singletons. Sample: peripheral blood. These receptors all come from a man aged 45 to 65 with active COVID-19.

This clone was detected once. The junction and the germline gene differ at one end; a read error may be behind it. The chain links TRBV29-1 to TRBJ2-3; D uncertain. In germline, CDR1 is SQVTM, CDR2 ANQGSEA. The CDR3 spans 13 residues. CDR3 protein: CSVEDSYTDTQYF. The CDR3 coding sequence is TGCAGCGTCGAAGACTCGTACACAGATACGCAGTATTTT.

DNA for the CDR3: TGTGCCAGCTCACCAGGACAGCTCATGAACACTGAAGCTTTCTTT. Its protein product is CASSPGQLMNTEAFF. The chain uses TRBV18 and TRBJ1-1, with D tentatively TRBD1 (6 bases). CDR1 is KGHSH, CDR2 LQKENI, per germline. CDR3 length: 15 residues. V gave up 2 bases and J gave up 0 bases, with 10 bases separating them. The full variable domain, with the rest looked up from reference TRBV18 and TRBJ1-1, is NAGVMQNPRHLVRRRGQEARLRCSPMKGHSHVYWYRQLPEEGLKFMVYLQKENIIDESGMPKERFSAEFPKEGPSILRIQQVVRGDSAAYFCASSPGQLMNTEAFFGQGTRLTVV.

As DNA, the CDR3 is TGTGCCAGCAGTTTCCAGGACAGGGACTCACCCCTCCACTTT. It codes for CASSFQDRDSPLHF. This chain joins TRBV27 and TRBJ1-6; the match to TRBD1 covers 8 bases. The CDR3 runs to 14 residues. With V trimmed by 3 bases and J by 10 bases, 5 bases remained unmatched. The germline V gene encodes CDR1 MNHEY and CDR2 SMNVEV (reference sequence).

The chain has TRBV29-1 and TRBJ2-3, with D maybe TRBD1 (5 bases). Trimming pared 4 bases from V and 6 bases from J, leaving 11 bases between. The length of the CDR3 is 12 residues. CDR1 SQVTM and CDR2 ANQGSEA come from the germline V gene. In nucleotides, the CDR3 is TGCAGCGTTGTAACGTCAGGGGATACGCAGTATTTT. This sequence encodes CSVVTSGDTQYF.

The chain couples TRBV5-6 to TRBJ2-3; 7 positions agree with TRBD2. The germline gives CDR1 SGHDT, CDR2 YYEEEE. The CDR3 is made up of 15 amino acids. V was pared by 2 bases and J by 0 bases, with 3 bases of the junction left unmatched. The CDR3 DNA is TGTGCCAGCAGCTTAGCGGGGAAGAGCACAGATACGCAGTATTTT. Encoded protein: CASSLAGKSTDTQYF. The full variable domain, rest sourced from reference TRBV5-6 and TRBJ2-3, is DAGVTQSPTHLIKTRGQQVTLRCSPKSGHDTVSWYQQALGQGPQFIFQYYEEEERQRGNFPDRFSGHQFPNYSSELNVNALLLGDSALYLCASSLAGKSTDTQYFGPGTRLTVL.

This chain uses TRBV6-1 with TRBJ1-2; TRBD1 is a possible D gene (5 bases). Per the germline V gene, CDR1 is MNHNS and CDR2 is SASEGT. With 3 bases removed from V and 2 bases from J, the gap between germline ends came to 16 bases. The CDR3 has 16 amino acids. Here the CDR3 DNA reads TGTGCCAGCAGTGACACCCTCATGGGGGGAAACTATGGCTACACCTTC. This codes for CASSDTLMGGNYGYTF.

The CDR3 loop is CASSGSGQYNSPLHF. CDR3 in DNA: TGTGCCAGCTCTGGATCGGGACAGTATAATTCACCCCTCCACTTT. The chain links TRBV18 to TRBJ1-6; TRBD1 matches 7 bases. Germline V gene data show CDR1 as KGHSH and CDR2 as LQKENI. This CDR3 has 15 residues. V gave up 6 bases and J gave up 4 bases; unmatched junction bases: 6.

The V call is TRBV6-4, the J call TRBJ1-2, with 9 bases lining up with TRBD1. The CDR3 has 13 residues. Trimming cost V 3 bases and J 5 bases; bases outside gene matches: 1. The germline CDR1 and CDR2 sequences are MRHNA and SNTAGT. CDR3 amino acids: CASSEGTGYGYTF. The CDR3 nucleotides read TGTGCCAGCAGTGAAGGGACAGGGTATGGCTACACCTTC.

This chain joins TRBV2 and TRBJ2-3; the D gene is possibly TRBD2 (7 bases). Between the trimmed V and J ends, which lost 7 bases and 2 bases, there was a span of 19 bases. Germline V gene lookup returns CDR1 SNHLY and CDR2 FYNNEI. The CDR3 spans 16 residues. CDR3 residues: CASTSVWGGATDTQYF. CDR3 DNA: TGTGCCAGCACCTCCGTCTGGGGGGGGGCCACAGATACGCAGTATTTT.

The chain links TRBV5-1 to TRBJ1-4; D gene uncertain. V shed 4 bases and J shed 0 bases, with 13 bases lying between them. The CDR3 is made up of 16 amino acids. Germline CDR1 and CDR2: SGHRS and YFSETQ. The CDR3 coding sequence is TGCGCCAGCAGCCAGGATCGCGGGGCAACTAATGAAAAACTGTTTTTT. Protein product: CASSQDRGATNEKLFF.

V gene TRBV5-8 combines with J gene TRBJ2-5; 9 nucleotides line up with TRBD1. This CDR3 spans 13 amino acids. Germline V gene data show CDR1 as SGHTS and CDR2 as YDEGEE. Trimming removed 4 bases from V and 4 bases from J; junction bases left unmatched: 2. The chain's CDR3 is CASSTGGVETQYF. In DNA form, the CDR3 reads TGTGCCAGCAGCACAGGGGGCGTAGAGACCCAGTACTTC.

J is TRBJ2-5 and V is TRBV5-6; 15 positions agree with TRBD2. V lost 4 bases, J lost 5 bases, and 9 bases stayed unmatched. Germline values: CDR1 SGHDT, CDR2 YYEEEE. The CDR3 is 17 amino acids. CDR3 region: CASSPEGTSGGRETQYF. CDR3 DNA sequence: TGTGCCAGCAGCCCGGAAGGGACTAGCGGGGGGAGGGAGACCCAGTACTTC.

The chain links TRBV15 to TRBJ1-5; possible D gene TRBD1, 5 bases. This CDR3 is built from 15 residues. Germline CDR1 and CDR2: LNHNV and YYDKDF (reference sequence). Trimming removed 0 bases at V and 2 bases at J, with 8 bases between. The CDR3 nucleotides read TGTGCCACCAGCAGAGATAGGACACGCAATCAGCCCCAGCATTTT. Its translation: CATSRDRTRNQPQHF.

The chain is built from TRBV9 and TRBJ2-3; 8 bases agree with TRBD2. The germline V gene has CDR1 SGDLS and CDR2 YYNGEE. The CDR3 is made up of 15 amino acids. Losses at the gene ends were 2 bases for V and 9 bases for J; bases not matched to a gene: 11. CDR3 residues: CASSVDSGDGRTQYF. CDR3 DNA sequence: TGTGCCAGCAGCGTTGATAGCGGGGACGGGAGAACGCAGTATTTT.

In this sample, this clone turned up once. V and J are TRBV30 and TRBJ1-2; no clear D gene. Germline CDR1 reads GTSNPN; CDR2 reads SVGIG (reference sequence). This CDR3 has 11 residues. Trimming cost V 4 bases and J 4 bases, with 7 bases left between them. The CDR3 reads CAWTVAYGYTF. DNA for the CDR3: TGTGCCTGGACAGTCGCCTATGGCTACACCTTC.

This rearrangement joins TRBV18 to TRBJ1-1; 7 bases agree with TRBD1. The germline V gene has CDR1 KGHSH and CDR2 LQKENI. With 6 bases clipped from V and 11 bases from J, the junction kept 15 bases outside the gene matches. There are 14 residues in the CDR3. DNA of the CDR3: TGTGCCAGCTCTCTTCGGGACAGCCAAATGTTCGCTTTCTTT. This codes for CASSLRDSQMFAFF.

The chain combines TRBV19 with TRBJ2-3; 7 bases match TRBD1. The CDR3 length is 16 residues. J gave up 6 bases and V 5 bases, and 14 bases lay outside the gene matches. The germline V gene has CDR1 LNHDA and CDR2 SQIVND (reference sequence). This chain's CDR3 is CASSSTGTVGLDTQYF. For the CDR3, the DNA is TGTGCCAGTAGTTCCACCGGGACAGTGGGATTGGATACGCAGTATTTT.

In DNA form, the CDR3 reads TGTGCCAGCAGCTTAGCCTACCCGAGCGGGGGCTACTCCTACGAGCAGTACTTC. It is translated as CASSLAYPSGGYSYEQYF. The V gene is TRBV7-6, the J gene TRBJ2-7; 8 nucleotides agree with TRBD2. With V trimmed by 0 bases and J by 0 bases, 10 bases remained unmatched. CDR3 length equals 18 residues. Germline V gene lookup returns CDR1 SGHVS and CDR2 FNYEAQ.

The rearrangement uses TRBV10-3 and TRBJ1-5; D perhaps matches TRBD1 (5 bases). The CDR3 is made up of 16 amino acids. V was cut by 2 bases and J by 0 bases, with 11 bases left in between. Germline CDR1 reads ENHRY; CDR2 reads SYGVKD. The CDR3 region is CAISERSGDSNQPQHF. For the CDR3, the DNA is TGTGCCATCAGTGAGCGATCGGGGGATAGCAATCAGCCCCAGCATTTT.

The J gene is TRBJ1-4, the V gene TRBV19; TRBD1 aligns across 7 bases. The CDR3 covers 15 residues. CDR1 and CDR2 (germline): LNHDA, SQIVND (reference sequence). V gave up 7 bases and J gave up 8 bases; unmatched junction bases: 13. The CDR3 sequence: CASTNRGPLREKLFF. As DNA, the CDR3 is TGTGCCAGTACTAATAGGGGGCCTTTAAGGGAAAAACTGTTTTTT.

V is TRBV9 and J is TRBJ1-1, with 8 bases that match TRBD1. The J segment lost 0 bases and the V segment lost 3 bases, leaving 4 bases of the junction unmatched. CDR1 SGDLS and CDR2 YYNGEE come from the germline V gene. This CDR3 is built from 15 residues. The CDR3 DNA sequence: TGTGCCAGCAGCGCGACAGGGGCGATGAACACTGAAGCTTTCTTT. Protein product: CASSATGAMNTEAFF. Combining the CDR3 with reference TRBV9 and TRBJ1-1 gives the whole variable domain DSGVTQTPKHLITATGQRVTLRCSPRSGDLSVYWYQQSLDQGLQFLIQYYNGEERAKGNILERFSAQQFPDLHSELNLSSLELGDSALYFCASSATGAMNTEAFFGQGTRLTVV.

The CDR3 region is CASSRTGAEAFF. The DNA for the CDR3 is TGTGCCAGCAGCCGGACAGGGGCTGAAGCTTTCTTT. The J gene is TRBJ1-1, the V gene TRBV5-8, with 9 bases aligning to TRBD1. V gave up 4 bases and J gave up 6 bases; unmatched junction bases: 1. CDR3 length: 12 residues. Germline CDR1 and CDR2: SGHTS and YDEGEE.

CDR3 nucleotide sequence: TGTGCCAGCAGCGTACAGGAGGGAGTATACGAGCAGTACTTC. This gives the protein CASSVQEGVYEQYF. This chain links TRBV7-6 with TRBJ2-7; weak D call: TRBD2 (6 bases). CDR3 length: 14 residues. V gave up 5 bases and J gave up 4 bases, with 15 bases separating them. The germline gives CDR1 SGHVS, CDR2 FNYEAQ.

V usage is TRBV12-2 and J usage is TRBJ2-5; the table gives TRBD2 as D, unverified against the DNA. TRBV12-2 is termed a pseudogene. The CDR3 contains 17 residues. The CDR3 DNA reads TGTGCAAGTCGCCCCAAGTCCCCAGCGGTGAAAAAAGAGACCCAGTACTTC. This gives the protein CASRPKSPAVKKETQYF.

The rearrangement uses TRBV2 and TRBJ2-3; TRBD1 is a possible D gene (5 bases). Trimming stripped 6 bases from V and 2 bases from J, with 6 bases between. This CDR3 spans 12 amino acids. CDR1 and CDR2 (germline): SNHLY, FYNNEI. CDR3 amino acids: CASSRATDTQYF. The CDR3 nucleotides are TGTGCCAGCAGCAGGGCCACAGATACGCAGTATTTT.

V and J are TRBV28 and TRBJ2-7, with D possibly being TRBD1 (6 bases). CDR3 length equals 14 residues. V lost 3 bases and J 2 bases, leaving 11 bases between the germline ends. Germline loops: CDR1 MDHEN, CDR2 SYDVKM. The CDR3 nucleotides are TGTGCCAGCAGTTTTGGGGGCTTCCCCTACGAGCAGTACTTC. It translates to CASSFGGFPYEQYF.

The chain recombines TRBV10-3 with TRBJ2-1, with 9 bases lining up with TRBD2. There are 14 residues in the CDR3. Germline assignment: CDR1 ENHRY and CDR2 SYGVKD. V was clipped by 4 bases and J by 5 bases; unmatched bases: 3. The CDR3 spells CAISAGGGDNEQFF. Here the CDR3 DNA reads TGTGCCATCAGTGCTGGCGGGGGGGACAATGAGCAGTTCTTC.

J is TRBJ2-7 and V is TRBV6-5; D gene uncertain. Germline values: CDR1 MNHEY, CDR2 SVGAGI. The CDR3 sequence is 12 residues long. V lost 8 bases and J 4 bases, leaving 12 bases between the germline ends. The CDR3 is CASGRSAYEQYF. As DNA, the CDR3 is TGTGCCAGCGGCCGATCCGCTTACGAGCAGTACTTC.